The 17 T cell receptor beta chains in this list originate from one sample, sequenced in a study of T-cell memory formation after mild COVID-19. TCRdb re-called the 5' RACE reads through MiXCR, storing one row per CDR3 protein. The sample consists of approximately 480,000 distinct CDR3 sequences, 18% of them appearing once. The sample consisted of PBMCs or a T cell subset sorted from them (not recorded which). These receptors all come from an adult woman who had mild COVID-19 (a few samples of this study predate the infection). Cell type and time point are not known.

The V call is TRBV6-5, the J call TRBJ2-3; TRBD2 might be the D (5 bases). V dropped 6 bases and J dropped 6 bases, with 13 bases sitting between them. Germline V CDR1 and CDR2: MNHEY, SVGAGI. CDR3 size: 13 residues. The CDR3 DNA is TGTGCCAGCAGGCTGACCCGAGGGGATACGCAGTATTTT. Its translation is CASRLTRGDTQYF.

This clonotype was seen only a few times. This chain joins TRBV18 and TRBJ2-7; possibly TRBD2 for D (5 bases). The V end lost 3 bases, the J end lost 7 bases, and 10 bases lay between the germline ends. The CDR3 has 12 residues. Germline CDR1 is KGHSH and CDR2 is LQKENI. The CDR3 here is CASSPLSGEQYF. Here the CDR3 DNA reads TGTGCCAGCTCACCTTTATCGGGGGAGCAGTACTTC.

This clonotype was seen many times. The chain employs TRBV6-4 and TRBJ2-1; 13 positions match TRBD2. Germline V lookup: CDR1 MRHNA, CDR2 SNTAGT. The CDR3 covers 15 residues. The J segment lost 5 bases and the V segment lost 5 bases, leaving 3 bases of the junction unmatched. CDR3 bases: TGTGCCAGCAGTTTACTAGCGGGAGGGGACAATGAGCAGTTCTTC. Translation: CASSLLAGGDNEQFF.

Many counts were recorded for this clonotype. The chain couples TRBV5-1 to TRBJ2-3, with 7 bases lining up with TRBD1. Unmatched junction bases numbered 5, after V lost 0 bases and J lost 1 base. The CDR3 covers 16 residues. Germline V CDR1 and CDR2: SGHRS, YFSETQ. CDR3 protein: CASSLEDRPGTDTQYF. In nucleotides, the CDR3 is TGCGCCAGCAGCTTGGAGGACAGGCCCGGCACAGATACGCAGTATTTT.

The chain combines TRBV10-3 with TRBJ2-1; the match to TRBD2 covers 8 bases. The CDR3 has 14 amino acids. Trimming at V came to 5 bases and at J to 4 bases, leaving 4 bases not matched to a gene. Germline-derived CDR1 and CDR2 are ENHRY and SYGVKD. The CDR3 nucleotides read TGTGCCATCAGTTTAGCGGGGCCTTACAATGAGCAGTTCTTC. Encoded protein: CAISLAGPYNEQFF.

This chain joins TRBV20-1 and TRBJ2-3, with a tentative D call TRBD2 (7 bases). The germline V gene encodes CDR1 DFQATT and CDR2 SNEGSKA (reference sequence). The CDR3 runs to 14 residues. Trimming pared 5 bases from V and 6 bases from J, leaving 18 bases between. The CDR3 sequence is CSARGPGGGDTQYF. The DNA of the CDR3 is TGCAGTGCTCGTGGCCCGGGGGGCGGTGATACGCAGTATTTT.

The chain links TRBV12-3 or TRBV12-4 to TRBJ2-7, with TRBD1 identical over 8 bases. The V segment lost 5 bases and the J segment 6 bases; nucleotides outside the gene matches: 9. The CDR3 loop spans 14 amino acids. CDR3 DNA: TGTGCCAGCAGTGGCCCGGGACAGGTAGGCGAGCAGTACTTC. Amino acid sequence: CASSGPGQVGEQYF.

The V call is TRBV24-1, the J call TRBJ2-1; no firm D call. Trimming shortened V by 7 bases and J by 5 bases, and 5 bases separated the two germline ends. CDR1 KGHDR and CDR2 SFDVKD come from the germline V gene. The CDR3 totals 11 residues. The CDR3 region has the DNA TGTGCCACCAGAGATAACAATGAGCAGTTCTTC. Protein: CATRDNNEQFF.

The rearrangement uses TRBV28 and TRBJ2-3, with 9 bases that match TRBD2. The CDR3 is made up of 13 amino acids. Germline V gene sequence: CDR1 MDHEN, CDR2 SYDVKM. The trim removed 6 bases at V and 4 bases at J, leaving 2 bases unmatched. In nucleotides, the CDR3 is TGTGCCAGCAGACTAGCGGGCCCAGATACGCAGTATTTT. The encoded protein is CASRLAGPDTQYF.

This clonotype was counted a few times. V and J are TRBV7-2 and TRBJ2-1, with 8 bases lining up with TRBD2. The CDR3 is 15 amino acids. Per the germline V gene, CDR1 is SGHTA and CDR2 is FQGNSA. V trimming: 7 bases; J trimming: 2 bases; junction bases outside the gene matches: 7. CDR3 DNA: TGTGCCAGCAACCGAGCGGGAGTCCCCTACAATGAGCAGTTCTTC. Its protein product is CASNRAGVPYNEQFF.

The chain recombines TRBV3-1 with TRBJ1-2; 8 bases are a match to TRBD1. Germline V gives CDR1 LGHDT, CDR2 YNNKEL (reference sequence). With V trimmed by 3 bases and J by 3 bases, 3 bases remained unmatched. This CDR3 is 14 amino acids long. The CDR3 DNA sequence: TGTGCCAGCAGCCACCGGGACAGGCACTATGGCTACACCTTC. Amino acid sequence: CASSHRDRHYGYTF.

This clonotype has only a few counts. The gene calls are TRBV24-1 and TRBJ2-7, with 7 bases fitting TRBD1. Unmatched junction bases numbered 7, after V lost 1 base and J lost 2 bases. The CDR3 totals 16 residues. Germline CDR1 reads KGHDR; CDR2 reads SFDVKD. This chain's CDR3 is CATSDFFSRGTYEQYF. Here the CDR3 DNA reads TGTGCCACCAGTGATTTTTTCTCCAGGGGGACCTACGAGCAGTACTTC.

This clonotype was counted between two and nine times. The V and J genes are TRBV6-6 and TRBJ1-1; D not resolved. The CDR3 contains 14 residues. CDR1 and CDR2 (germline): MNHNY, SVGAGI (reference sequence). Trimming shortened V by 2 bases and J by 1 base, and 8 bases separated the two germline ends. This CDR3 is CASSYLEGNTEAFF. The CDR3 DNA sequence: TGTGCCAGCAGTTACCTGGAGGGGAACACTGAAGCTTTCTTT.

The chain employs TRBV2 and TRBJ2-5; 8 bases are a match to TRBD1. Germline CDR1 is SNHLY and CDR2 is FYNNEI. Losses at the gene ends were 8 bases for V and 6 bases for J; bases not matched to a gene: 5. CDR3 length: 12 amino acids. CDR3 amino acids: CASSDRDKTQYF. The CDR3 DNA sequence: TGTGCCAGCTCGGACAGGGACAAGACCCAGTACTTC.

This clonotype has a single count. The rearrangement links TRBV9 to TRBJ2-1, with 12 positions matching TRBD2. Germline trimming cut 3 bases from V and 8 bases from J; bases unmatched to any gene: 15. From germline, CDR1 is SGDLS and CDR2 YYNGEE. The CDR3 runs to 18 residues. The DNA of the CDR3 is TGTGCCAGCAGCGGGGAAATTGGACTAGCGGGGCGCGGGGATGAGCAGTTCTTC. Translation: CASSGEIGLAGRGDEQFF.

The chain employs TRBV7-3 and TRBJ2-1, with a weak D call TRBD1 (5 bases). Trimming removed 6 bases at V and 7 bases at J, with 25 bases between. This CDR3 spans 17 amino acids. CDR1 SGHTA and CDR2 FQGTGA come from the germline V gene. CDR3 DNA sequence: TGTGCCAGCAGTAGGGTGGGAACGCCAGGGAATTCAAATGAGCAGTTCTTC. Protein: CASSRVGTPGNSNEQFF.

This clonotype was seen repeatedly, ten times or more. Here the CDR3 reads CASSKDRGMNTEAFF. In DNA, the CDR3 is TGTGCCAGCAGTAAGGACAGGGGCATGAACACTGAAGCTTTCTTT. V is TRBV6-5 and J is TRBJ1-1, with 9 bases that match TRBD1. Germline V gene sequence: CDR1 MNHEY, CDR2 SVGAGI. The CDR3 loop spans 15 amino acids. V gave up 5 bases and J gave up 0 bases; unmatched junction bases: 4.